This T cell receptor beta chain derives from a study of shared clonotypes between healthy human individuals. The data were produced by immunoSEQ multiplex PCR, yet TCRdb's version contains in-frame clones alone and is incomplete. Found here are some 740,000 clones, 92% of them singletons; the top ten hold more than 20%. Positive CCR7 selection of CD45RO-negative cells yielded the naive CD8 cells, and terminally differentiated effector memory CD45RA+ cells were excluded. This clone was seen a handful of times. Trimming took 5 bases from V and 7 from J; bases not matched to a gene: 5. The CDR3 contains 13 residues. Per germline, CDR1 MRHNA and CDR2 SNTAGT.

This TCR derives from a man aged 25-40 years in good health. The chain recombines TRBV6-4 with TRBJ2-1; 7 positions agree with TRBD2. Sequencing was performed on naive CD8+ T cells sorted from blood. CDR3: CASSQVSGNEQFF. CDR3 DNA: TGTGCCAGCAGTCAGGTTAGCGGGAATGAGCAGTTCTTC.